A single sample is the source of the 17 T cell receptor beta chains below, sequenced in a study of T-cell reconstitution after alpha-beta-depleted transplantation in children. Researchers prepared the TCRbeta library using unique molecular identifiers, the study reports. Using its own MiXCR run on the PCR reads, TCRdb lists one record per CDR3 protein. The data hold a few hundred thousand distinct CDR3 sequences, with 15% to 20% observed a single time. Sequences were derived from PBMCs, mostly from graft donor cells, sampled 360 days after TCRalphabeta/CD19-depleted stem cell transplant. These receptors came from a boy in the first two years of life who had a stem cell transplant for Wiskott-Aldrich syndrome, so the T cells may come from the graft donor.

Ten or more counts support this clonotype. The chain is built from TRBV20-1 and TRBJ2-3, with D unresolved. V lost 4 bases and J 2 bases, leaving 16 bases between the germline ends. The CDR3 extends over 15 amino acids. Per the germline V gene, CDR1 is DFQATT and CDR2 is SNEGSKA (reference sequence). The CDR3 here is CSAIELGQYTDTQYF. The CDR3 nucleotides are TGCAGTGCTATAGAGTTAGGGCAGTACACAGATACGCAGTATTTT.

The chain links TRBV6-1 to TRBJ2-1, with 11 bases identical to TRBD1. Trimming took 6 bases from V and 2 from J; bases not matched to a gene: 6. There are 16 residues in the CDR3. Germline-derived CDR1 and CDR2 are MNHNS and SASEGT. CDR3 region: CASRRPGQGAYNEQFF. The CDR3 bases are TGTGCCAGCAGAAGGCCGGGACAGGGGGCCTACAATGAGCAGTTCTTC.

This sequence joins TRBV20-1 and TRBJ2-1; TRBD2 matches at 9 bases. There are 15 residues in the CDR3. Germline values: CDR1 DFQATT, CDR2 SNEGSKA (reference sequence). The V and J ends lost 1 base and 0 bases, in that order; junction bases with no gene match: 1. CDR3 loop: CSARAAGGSYNEQFF. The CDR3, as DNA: TGCAGTGCTAGAGCAGCGGGAGGCTCCTACAATGAGCAGTTCTTC.

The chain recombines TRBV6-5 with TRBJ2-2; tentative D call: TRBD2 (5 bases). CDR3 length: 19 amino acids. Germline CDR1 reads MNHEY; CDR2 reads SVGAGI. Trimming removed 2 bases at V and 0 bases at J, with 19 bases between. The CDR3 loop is CASSYLWRRIQPNTGELFF. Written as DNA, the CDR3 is TGTGCCAGCAGTTACCTGTGGAGGCGTATACAACCGAACACCGGGGAGCTGTTTTTT.

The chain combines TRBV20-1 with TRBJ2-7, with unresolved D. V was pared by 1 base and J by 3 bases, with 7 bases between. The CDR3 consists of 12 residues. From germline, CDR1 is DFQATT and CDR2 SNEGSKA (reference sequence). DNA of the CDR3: TGCAGTGCTAGAGCCTGGGGCTACGAGCAGTACTTC. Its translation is CSARAWGYEQYF.

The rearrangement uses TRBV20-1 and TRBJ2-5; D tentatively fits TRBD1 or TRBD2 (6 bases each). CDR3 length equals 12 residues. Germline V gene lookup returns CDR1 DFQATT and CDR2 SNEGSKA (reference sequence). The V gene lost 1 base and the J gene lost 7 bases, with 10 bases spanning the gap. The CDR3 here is CSARVEGGTQYF. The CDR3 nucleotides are TGCAGTGCTAGAGTTGAGGGGGGGACCCAGTACTTC.

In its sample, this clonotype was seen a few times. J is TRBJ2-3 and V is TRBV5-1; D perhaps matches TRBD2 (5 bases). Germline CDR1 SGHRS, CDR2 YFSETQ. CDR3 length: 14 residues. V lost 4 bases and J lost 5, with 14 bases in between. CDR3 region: CASSPPGLGDTQYF. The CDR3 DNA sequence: TGCGCCAGCAGCCCACCCGGACTGGGAGATACGCAGTATTTT.

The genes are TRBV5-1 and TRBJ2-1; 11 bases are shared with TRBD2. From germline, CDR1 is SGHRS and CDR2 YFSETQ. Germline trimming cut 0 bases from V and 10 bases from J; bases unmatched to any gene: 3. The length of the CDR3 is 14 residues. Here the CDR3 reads CASSLGVAGGEQFF. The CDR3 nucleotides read TGCGCCAGCAGCTTGGGGGTAGCGGGAGGGGAGCAGTTCTTC.

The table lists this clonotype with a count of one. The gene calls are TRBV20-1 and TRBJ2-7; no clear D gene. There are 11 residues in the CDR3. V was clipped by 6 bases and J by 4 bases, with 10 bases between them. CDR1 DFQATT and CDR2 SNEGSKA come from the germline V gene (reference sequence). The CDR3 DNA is TGCAGTGCCGGTTACATATACGAGCAGTACTTC. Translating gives CSAGYIYEQYF.

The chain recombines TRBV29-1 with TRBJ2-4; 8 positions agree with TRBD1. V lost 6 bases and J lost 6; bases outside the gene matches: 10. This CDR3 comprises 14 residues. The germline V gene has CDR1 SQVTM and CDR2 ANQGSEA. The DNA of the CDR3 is TGCAGCGTCATAACCTCGACAGGGGTAAACATTCAGTACTTC. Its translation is CSVITSTGVNIQYF.

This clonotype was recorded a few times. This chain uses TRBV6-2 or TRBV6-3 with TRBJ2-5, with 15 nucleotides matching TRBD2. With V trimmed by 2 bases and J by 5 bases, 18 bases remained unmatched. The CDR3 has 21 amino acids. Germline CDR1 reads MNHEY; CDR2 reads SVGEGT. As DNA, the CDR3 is TGTGCCAGCAGTTACAACAGATCTCCGGGACTAGCGGGAGGTCGGTTCGAGACCCAGTACTTC. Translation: CASSYNRSPGLAGGRFETQYF.

The CDR3, as DNA: TGTGCCAGCAGCTTAGTGTCAGCGGGAGGGAGGAATGAGCAGTTCTTC. Translating it yields CASSLVSAGGRNEQFF. The gene calls are TRBV7-2 and TRBJ2-1, with TRBD2 matching over 10 bases. The V and J ends lost 1 base and 7 bases, in that order; junction bases with no gene match: 7. The CDR3 is made up of 16 amino acids. Per the germline V gene, CDR1 is SGHTA and CDR2 is FQGNSA.

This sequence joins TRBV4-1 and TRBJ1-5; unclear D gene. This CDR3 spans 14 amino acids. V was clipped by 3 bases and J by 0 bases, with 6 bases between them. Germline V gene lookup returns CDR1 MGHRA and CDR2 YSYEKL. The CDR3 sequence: CASSQIYSNQPQHF. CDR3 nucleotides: TGCGCCAGCAGCCAGATATATAGCAATCAGCCCCAGCATTTT.

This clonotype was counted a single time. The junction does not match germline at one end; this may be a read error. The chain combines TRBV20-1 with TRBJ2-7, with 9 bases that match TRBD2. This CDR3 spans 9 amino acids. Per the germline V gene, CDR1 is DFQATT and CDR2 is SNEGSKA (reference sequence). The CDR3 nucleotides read TGCAGTGCTGCGGGGGGGCGCAGCTTC. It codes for CSAAGGRSF.

CDR3 protein: CASSYSGSGNTDTQYF. CDR3 DNA: TGTGCCAGCAGTTACTCGGGTAGCGGGAACACAGATACGCAGTATTTT. V gene TRBV6-5 combines with J gene TRBJ2-3; 8 nucleotides line up with TRBD2. Germline lookup yields CDR1 MNHEY and CDR2 SVGAGI. The CDR3 consists of 16 residues. V was pared by 0 bases and J by 2 bases, with 4 bases of the junction left unmatched.

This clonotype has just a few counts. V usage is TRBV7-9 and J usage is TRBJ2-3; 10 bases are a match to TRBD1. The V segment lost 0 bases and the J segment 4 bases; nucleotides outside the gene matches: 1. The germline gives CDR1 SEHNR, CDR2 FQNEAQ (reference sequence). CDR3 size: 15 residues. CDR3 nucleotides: TGTGCCAGCAGCTTAGCGACAGGGGGCGCAGATACGCAGTATTTT. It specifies CASSLATGGADTQYF. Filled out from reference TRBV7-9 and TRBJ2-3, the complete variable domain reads DTGVSQNPRHKITKRGQNVTFRCDPISEHNRLYWYRQTLGQGPEFLTYFQNEAQLEKSRLLSDRFSAERPKGSFSTLEIQRTEQGDSAMYLCASSLATGGADTQYFGPGTRLTVL.

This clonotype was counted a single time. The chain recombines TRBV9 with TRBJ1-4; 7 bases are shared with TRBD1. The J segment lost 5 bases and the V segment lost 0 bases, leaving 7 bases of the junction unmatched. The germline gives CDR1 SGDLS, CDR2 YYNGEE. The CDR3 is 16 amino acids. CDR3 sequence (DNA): TGTGCCAGCAGCGTAGGGAAGACAGGGCCAAATGAAAAACTGTTTTTT. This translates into CASSVGKTGPNEKLFF.